The 4 T cell receptor beta chains presented below share a single source sample, sequenced in a study of monozygotic twins with cystic fibrosis. TCRdb keeps only in-frame clones here, not all; method: immunoSEQ multiplex PCR. The data show roughly 13,000 clones, roughly nine tenths seen once. The sequencing sample was made of blood. The receptors derive from a boy between 10 and 17 years old with cystic fibrosis.

Only a few counts were recorded for this clone. This rearrangement joins TRBV11-3 to TRBJ1-1; 8 bases are shared with TRBD1. The CDR3 totals 13 residues. Germline V CDR1 and CDR2: SGHNT, YENEEA. V lost 5 bases and J lost 8; bases outside the gene matches: 7. CDR3 nucleotides: TGTGCCAGCAGCCAAATTGGACAGGGAGAAGCTTTCTTT. This translates into CASSQIGQGEAFF.

This chain joins TRBV10-2 and TRBJ2-3; tentatively, D is TRBD2 (6 bases). Germline lookup yields CDR1 WSHSY and CDR2 SAAADI. The CDR3 is 13 amino acids. The germline V and J ends were trimmed by 6 bases and 6 bases, with 13 bases remaining between them. Here the CDR3 DNA reads TGCGCCAGCAGGTGGGGGGAAGAGGATACGCAGTATTTT. Amino acids: CASRWGEEDTQYF.

The V gene is TRBV5-4, the J gene TRBJ2-5; 8 nucleotides line up with TRBD1. This CDR3 comprises 14 residues. Trimming cost V 4 bases and J 4 bases; bases outside gene matches: 6. Per the germline V gene, CDR1 is SGHNT and CDR2 is YYREEE (reference sequence). The DNA for the CDR3 is TGTGCCAGCAGCCCCCAGGGGGCGACAGAGACCCAGTACTTC. Protein product: CASSPQGATETQYF.

This clone was observed a single time. This chain connects TRBV7-6 to TRBJ2-7, with a tentative D call TRBD2 (6 bases). The germline CDR1 and CDR2 sequences are SGHVS and FNYEAQ. Deletions cut 2 bases from V and 5 bases from J, with 16 bases between. CDR3 size: 15 residues. The CDR3 nucleotides read TGTGCCAGCAGCTTAACTATTAGCGGCGGGAACGAGCAGTACTTC. This encodes CASSLTISGGNEQYF.